What follows are 9 T cell receptor beta chains derived from one specimen sequenced in a study of cytomegalovirus exposure and HLA in healthy donors. The primer mix had 60 Vbeta and 13 Jbeta primers. Data came from immunoSEQ multiplex PCR; TCRdb stores just in-frame clones and leaves some out. The sample lists about 210,000 clones; roughly 85% were seen once. What was sequenced was PBMCs. These receptors all stem from a girl aged 2 to 10 in good health and CMV-seronegative.

This chain uses TRBV10-1 with TRBJ2-3; the D gene is possibly TRBD1 (6 bases). The germline CDR1 and CDR2 sequences are WNHNN and SYGVQD (reference sequence). The V and J ends lost 8 bases and 1 base respectively, with 10 bases between them. The CDR3 extends over 13 amino acids. CDR3: CASQKGGTDTQYF. As DNA, the CDR3 is TGCGCCAGCCAGAAGGGGGGCACAGATACGCAGTATTTT.

CDR3 coding DNA: TGCGCCAGCAGCTTGGATGGGGGCAGCACTGAAGCTTTCTTT. Its translation: CASSLDGGSTEAFF. This sequence joins TRBV5-1 and TRBJ1-1, with D perhaps matching TRBD1 (6 bases). Between the trimmed V and J ends, which lost 0 bases and 4 bases, there was a span of 10 bases. CDR3 size: 14 residues. CDR1 SGHRS and CDR2 YFSETQ come from the germline V gene.

J is TRBJ2-2 and V is TRBV4-1, with 7 positions matching TRBD2. V lost 1 base to trimming and J lost 5 bases; unmatched junction nucleotides: 10. The CDR3 extends over 17 amino acids. CDR1 MGHRA and CDR2 YSYEKL come from the germline V gene. CDR3 in DNA: TGCGCCAGCAGCCAAGTGCGGGGGAGGGCTGGGACCGGGGAGCTGTTTTTT. Its protein product is CASSQVRGRAGTGELFF.

This clone was observed a single time. This sequence joins TRBV5-4 and TRBJ1-4; 7 bases map to TRBD1. The CDR3 extends over 15 amino acids. Germline V gives CDR1 SGHNT, CDR2 YYREEE (reference sequence). V lost 0 bases and J lost 5; bases outside the gene matches: 4. Written as DNA, the CDR3 is TGTGCCAGCAGCTTGGGGGGGACAGTGAATGAAAAACTGTTTTTT. Protein sequence: CASSLGGTVNEKLFF.

This chain joins TRBV4-1 and TRBJ1-5; no firm D call. V was pared by 1 base and J by 1 base, with 11 bases between. The CDR3 sequence is 16 residues long. Germline V gene data show CDR1 as MGHRA and CDR2 as YSYEKL. CDR3 in amino acids: CASSQVSTRSNQPQHF. The CDR3 region has the DNA TGCGCCAGCAGCCAAGTATCGACCAGGAGCAATCAGCCCCAGCATTTT.

The chain joins TRBV18 to TRBJ1-2; D possibly corresponds to TRBD1 (6 bases). CDR1 and CDR2 (germline): KGHSH, LQKENI. The V gene lost 1 base and the J gene lost 2 bases, with 20 bases spanning the gap. The CDR3 length is 18 residues. CDR3 loop: CASSPLRYDRYRNYGYTF. CDR3 coding DNA: TGTGCCAGCTCACCACTAAGATACGACAGGTATAGGAACTATGGCTACACCTTC.

This chain connects TRBV18 to TRBJ2-3, with D perhaps assigned TRBD1 or TRBD2 (6 bases each). Trimming took off 5 bases at V and 7 bases at J, with 16 bases between the two ends. The CDR3 runs to 14 residues. Germline CDR1 and CDR2: KGHSH and LQKENI. CDR3 nucleotides: TGTGCCAGCTCATCACGGGGGCCTCACTATACGCAGTATTTT. It encodes CASSSRGPHYTQYF.

This clone has only one observation. This sequence joins TRBV7-8 and TRBJ2-7, with 9 nucleotides matching TRBD2. Germline trimming cut 4 bases from V and 3 bases from J; bases unmatched to any gene: 4. The CDR3 has 14 amino acids. CDR1 and CDR2 from the germline V gene are SGHVS and FQNEAQ. For the CDR3, the DNA is TGTGCCAGCAGCTCATCTAGCGGGGTCTACGAGCAGTACTTC. It encodes CASSSSSGVYEQYF.

The gene calls are TRBV29-1 and TRBJ1-2; 8 positions match TRBD1. Germline CDR1 SQVTM, CDR2 ANQGSEA. V was clipped by 0 bases and J by 9 bases; unmatched bases: 6. The length of the CDR3 is 13 residues. The CDR3 protein is CSVEEGQGASYTF. CDR3 in DNA: TGCAGCGTTGAAGAGGGCCAGGGGGCGAGCTACACCTTC.